A selection of T cell receptor beta chains follows, all from one sample in a study of identical twins. MiXCR, applied by TCRdb to the 5' RACE reads, yields one record per CDR3 protein. The table includes about 470,000 distinct CDR3 sequences, 24% detected once. These same records also appear under a second study, on T cells expressing NK-cell markers.

The specimen sequenced was CD4+ T cells sorted from blood. Receptors originate from a woman younger than 35 in good health. Each CDR3 is given with its conserved first and last residue. A D gene is named only where the DNA matches it firmly. Expanded clones are given a class, and other clones once, few, many or no size at all.

TRBD1 | TRBJ1-3 | . | TRBV7-6 | CASSLGQGATGNTIYF | TGTGCCAGCAGCTTAGGGCAGGGGGCTACTGGAAACACCATATATTTT
TRBD1 | TRBJ1-2 | . | TRBV6-1 | CASSPPGQVYYGYTF | TGTGCCAGCAGTCCCCCGGGACAGGTTTACTATGGCTACACCTTC
TRBD1 | TRBJ2-6 | few | TRBV12-3/TRBV12-4 | CASSWTGPANVLTF | TGTGCCAGCAGTTGGACAGGGCCGGCCAACGTCCTGACTTTC
TRBD2 | TRBJ2-1 | . | TRBV4-1 | CASSQATSAYNEQFF | TGCGCCAGCAGCCAAGCGACTAGCGCCTACAATGAGCAGTTCTTC
TRBD2 | TRBJ2-2 | . | TRBV2 | CASSGERGAIGGELFF | TGTGCCAGCAGTGGGGAGCGGGGGGCCATAGGAGGGGAGCTGTTTTTT
TRBD2 | TRBJ2-5 | . | TRBV15 | CATSRVHGGGYQETQYF | TGTGCCACCAGCAGAGTTCATGGGGGGGGATACCAAGAGACCCAGTACTTC
. | TRBJ1-6 | few | TRBV28 | CASSSGQGFNSPLHF | TGTGCCAGCAGCTCCGGGCAGGGGTTTAATTCACCCCTCCACTTT
. | TRBJ1-1 | . | TRBV5-1 | CASSFERADTEAFF | TGCGCCAGCAGCTTTGAGAGGGCTGACACTGAAGCTTTCTTT
TRBD2 | TRBJ2-1 | . | TRBV20-1 | CSARKTTSGTFNEQFF | TGCAGTGCTAGGAAAACAACTAGCGGGACCTTCAATGAGCAGTTCTTC
. | TRBJ2-5 | . | TRBV29-1 | CSVGRQGGRETQYF | TGCAGCGTTGGAAGGCAGGGAGGACGGGAGACCCAGTACTTC
. | TRBJ1-4 | . | TRBV27 | CASSTRQGFNEKLFF | TGTGCCAGCAGTACCAGGCAGGGGTTCAATGAAAAACTGTTTTTT
. | TRBJ2-2 | few | TRBV5-1 | CASSSGARTGTGELFF | TGCGCCAGCAGCTCCGGGGCTCGAACGGGAACCGGGGAGCTGTTTTTT
TRBD1 | TRBJ1-1 | many | TRBV12-3/TRBV12-4 | CASTRDRRSKAFF | TGTGCCAGCACCCGGGACAGGAGAAGCAAAGCTTTCTTT
TRBD2 | TRBJ2-1 | . | TRBV20-1 | CSASSGSGRADQFF | TGCAGTGCTTCCAGCGGTAGCGGGAGGGCCGACCAGTTCTTC
. | TRBJ2-3 | . | TRBV18 | CASSPPSPGITDTQYF | TGTGCCAGCTCACCACCGTCTCCAGGGATCACAGATACGCAGTATTTT
. | TRBJ2-7 | . | TRBV20-1 | CSATPRGRDHEQYF | TGCAGTGCCACACCAAGGGGCAGGGACCACGAGCAGTACTTC